These 17 T cell receptor beta chains were all obtained from the same sample, sequenced in a study of preoperative IRX-2 immunotherapy in early breast cancer. Clones were read by immunoSEQ multiplex PCR, and TCRdb kept only the in-frame ones, dropping some. The top ten clones hold roughly 1.8% of a sample with about 62,000 clones, approximately 93% of them seen once. Sample treatment: preoperative locoregional IRX-2 cytokine immunotherapy. This material was collected from a patient treated with IRX-2 immunotherapy. These TCRs come from a human donor with breast cancer.

This clone was seen a few times. The rearrangement uses TRBV6-1 and TRBJ2-7, with 8 positions matching TRBD1. Unmatched junction bases numbered 17, after V lost 11 bases and J lost 8 bases. The CDR3 covers 14 residues. The germline CDR1 and CDR2 sequences are MNHNS and SASEGT. CDR3 sequence (DNA): TGTGCCTCCAAAACGGGGCGGACAGGGCCGCAGCAGTACTTC. Encoded protein: CASKTGRTGPQQYF.

The V gene is TRBV4-1, the J gene TRBJ2-1, with 8 positions matching TRBD2. J gave up 3 bases and V 2 bases, and 6 bases lay outside the gene matches. The CDR3 contains 16 residues. Germline V CDR1 and CDR2: MGHRA, YSYEKL. CDR3 region: CASSQSGLVNYNEQFF. The DNA of the CDR3 is TGCGCCAGCAGCCAATCGGGACTAGTAAACTACAATGAGCAGTTCTTC.

This clone has only one observation. This sequence joins TRBV5-1 and TRBJ2-3, with D perhaps matching TRBD1 (6 bases). From germline, CDR1 is SGHRS and CDR2 YFSETQ. The CDR3 is 13 residues long. V was pared by 5 bases and J by 2 bases, with 9 bases between. Written as DNA, the CDR3 is TGCGCCAGCAGGGACAGTTACACAGATACGCAGTATTTT. Protein sequence: CASRDSYTDTQYF.

This chain links TRBV6-5 with TRBJ2-3; possibly TRBD2 for D (5 bases). This CDR3 contains 15 residues. Between the trimmed V and J ends, which lost 5 bases and 3 bases, there was a span of 15 bases. Germline CDR1 reads MNHEY; CDR2 reads SVGAGI. The CDR3 region is CASSTRGYKTDTQYF. CDR3 sequence (DNA): TGTGCCAGCAGTACCCGGGGATACAAGACAGATACGCAGTATTTT.

V usage is TRBV19 and J usage is TRBJ1-5; 11 bases map to TRBD1. With V trimmed by 5 bases and J by 6 bases, 6 bases remained unmatched. CDR1 LNHDA and CDR2 SQIVND come from the germline V gene (reference sequence). This CDR3 contains 15 residues. The CDR3 is CASSPRTGGGQPQHF. In DNA form, the CDR3 reads TGTGCCAGTAGTCCCCGGACAGGGGGCGGTCAGCCCCAGCATTTT.

This chain joins TRBV29-1 and TRBJ2-2; D ambiguous. The germline CDR1 and CDR2 sequences are SQVTM and ANQGSEA. The CDR3 length is 14 residues. V lost 4 bases to trimming and J lost 1 base, with 10 bases between them. The CDR3 DNA follows: TGCAGCGTTGGATCACCGGGGAACACCGGGGAGCTGTTTTTT. Translation gives CSVGSPGNTGELFF.

The chain carries TRBV11-2 and TRBJ1-1; D unresolved. Trimming pared 2 bases from V and 5 bases from J, leaving 9 bases between. This CDR3 is 13 amino acids long. Germline CDR1 is SGHAT and CDR2 is FQNNGV. This CDR3 reads CASSLIGSTEAFF. CDR3 nucleotides: TGTGCCAGCAGCTTAATCGGTTCAACTGAAGCTTTCTTT.

The V and J genes are TRBV30 and TRBJ1-2, with TRBD1 as a possible D gene (6 bases). Trimming cost V 3 bases and J 8 bases, with 19 bases left between them. CDR1 is GTSNPN and CDR2 is SVGIG in the germline V gene (reference sequence). The CDR3 has 14 amino acids. The CDR3: CAWSPTGPGFGYTF. In DNA form, the CDR3 reads TGTGCCTGGAGCCCTACAGGGCCCGGATTCGGCTACACCTTC.

This clone was seen only once. The gene calls are TRBV2 and TRBJ2-5; D remains unclear. This CDR3 has 14 amino acids. Germline V CDR1 and CDR2: SNHLY, FYNNEI. The germline V and J ends were trimmed by 7 bases and 2 bases, with 14 bases remaining between them. CDR3 in DNA: TGTGCCAGCACGGCCTACCCCTTTCAAGAGACCCAGTACTTC. Its protein is CASTAYPFQETQYF.

This chain uses TRBV9 with TRBJ1-3; D unresolved. The CDR3 consists of 15 residues. V was shortened by 0 bases and J by 1 base, with 8 bases between the two germline ends. CDR1 is SGDLS and CDR2 is YYNGEE in the germline V gene. The CDR3 is CASSVVGGSGNTIYF. The CDR3 DNA follows: TGTGCCAGCAGCGTAGTAGGAGGTTCTGGAAACACCATATATTTT.

This chain connects TRBV4-2 to TRBJ2-7; 11 bases fit TRBD2. The J segment lost 6 bases and the V segment lost 3 bases, leaving 7 bases of the junction unmatched. In germline, CDR1 is LGHNA, CDR2 YNFKEQ. There are 15 residues in the CDR3. The CDR3 DNA follows: TGTGCCAGCAGCCAGACTAGCGGGATTTGGGGCGAGCAGTACTTC. Its translation: CASSQTSGIWGEQYF.

The rearrangement joins TRBV13 to TRBJ2-1, with 9 nucleotides matching TRBD2. This CDR3 has 14 amino acids. The germline gives CDR1 PRHDT, CDR2 FYEKMQ (reference sequence). V shed 3 bases, J shed 7 bases, and the junction held 4 bases outside the gene matches. This CDR3 reads CASSFPTSGNEQFF. The CDR3 DNA is TGTGCCAGCAGCTTTCCCACTAGCGGGAATGAGCAGTTCTTC. Based on the CDR3 plus reference TRBV13 and TRBJ2-1, the full variable domain is AAGVIQSPRHLIKEKRETATLKCYPIPRHDTVYWYQQGPGQDPQFLISFYEKMQSDKGSIPDRFSAQQFSDYHSELNMSSLELGDSALYFCASSFPTSGNEQFFGPGTRLTVL.

V and J are TRBV2 and TRBJ1-2; D may be TRBD1 (5 bases). CDR1 and CDR2 from the germline V gene are SNHLY and FYNNEI. This CDR3 has 13 amino acids. Deletions cut 7 bases from V and 7 bases from J, with 16 bases between. In DNA form, the CDR3 reads TGTGCCAGCAAGACAGCCGCGCTTCGTGGCTACACCTTC. It codes for CASKTAALRGYTF.

The chain joins TRBV30 to TRBJ2-3; D is perhaps TRBD1 (5 bases). Trimming took off 1 base at V and 6 bases at J, with 14 bases between the two ends. Germline lookup yields CDR1 GTSNPN and CDR2 SVGIG (reference sequence). This CDR3 spans 14 amino acids. CDR3 amino acids: CAWSGGQGPDTQYF. CDR3 coding DNA: TGTGCCTGGAGTGGAGGTCAGGGCCCCGATACGCAGTATTTT.

The V call is TRBV19, the J call TRBJ2-1; TRBD2 agrees at 7 bases. CDR1 is LNHDA, CDR2 SQIVND, per germline (reference sequence). V trimming: 3 bases; J trimming: 1 base; junction bases outside the gene matches: 6. This CDR3 spans 16 amino acids. This chain's CDR3 is CASSIPTGGSYNEQFF. In DNA form, the CDR3 reads TGTGCCAGTAGTATCCCCACCGGGGGGTCCTACAATGAGCAGTTCTTC.

This clone was found once. This chain joins TRBV7-6 and TRBJ2-3, with 8 bases fitting TRBD1. Germline V lookup: CDR1 SGHVS, CDR2 FNYEAQ. V dropped 7 bases and J dropped 6; count of bases not matched to a gene: 6. The CDR3 length is 13 residues. In DNA form, the CDR3 reads TGTGCCAGCAACCCAGGGGGCAGGGATACGCAGTATTTT. Translation gives CASNPGGRDTQYF.

The chain combines TRBV27 with TRBJ2-7; 9 nucleotides line up with TRBD1. Germline V gene sequence: CDR1 MNHEY, CDR2 SMNVEV (reference sequence). The CDR3 loop spans 14 amino acids. The junction had 6 bases not matched to a gene; V was cut back by 6 bases and J by 3 bases. The CDR3 protein is CASRQGAGFYEQYF. DNA of the CDR3: TGTGCCAGCAGACAGGGGGCAGGATTCTACGAGCAGTACTTC.